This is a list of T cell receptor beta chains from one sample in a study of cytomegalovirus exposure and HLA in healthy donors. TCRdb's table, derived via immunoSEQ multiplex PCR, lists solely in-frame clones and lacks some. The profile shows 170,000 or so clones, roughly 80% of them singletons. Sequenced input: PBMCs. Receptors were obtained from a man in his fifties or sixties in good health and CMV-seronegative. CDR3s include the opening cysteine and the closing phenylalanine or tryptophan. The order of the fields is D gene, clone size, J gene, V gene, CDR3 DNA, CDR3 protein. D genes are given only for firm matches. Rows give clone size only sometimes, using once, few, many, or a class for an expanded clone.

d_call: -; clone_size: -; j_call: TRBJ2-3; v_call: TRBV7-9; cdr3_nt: TGTGCCAGCAGCGTACTAGGGAACACAGATACGCAGTATTTT; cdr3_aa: CASSVLGNTDTQYF
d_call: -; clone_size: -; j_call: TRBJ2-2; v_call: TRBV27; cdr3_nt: TGTGCCAGCAGCCAGATGGTTAACACCGGGGAGCTGTTTTTT; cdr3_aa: CASSQMVNTGELFF
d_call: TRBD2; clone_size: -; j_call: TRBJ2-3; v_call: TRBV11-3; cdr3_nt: TGTGCCAGCAGCTTGGGAACAACTAGCGGGAGTACAGATACGCAGTATTTT; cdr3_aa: CASSLGTTSGSTDTQYF
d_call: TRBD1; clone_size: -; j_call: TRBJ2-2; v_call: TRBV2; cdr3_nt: TGTGCCAGCAGTGACGAGGGGGCGCCAGCCACCGGGGAGCTGTTTTTT; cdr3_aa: CASSDEGAPATGELFF
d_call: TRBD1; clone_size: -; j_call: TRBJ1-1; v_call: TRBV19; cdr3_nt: TGTGCCAGTACCCCGCAGGGGGCGAGGGCTGAAGCTTTCTTT; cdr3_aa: CASTPQGARAEAFF
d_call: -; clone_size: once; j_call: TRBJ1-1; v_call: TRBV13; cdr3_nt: TGTGCCAGCAGCTTAGACAGGCGAAGCGCTTTCTTT; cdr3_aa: CASSLDRRSAFF
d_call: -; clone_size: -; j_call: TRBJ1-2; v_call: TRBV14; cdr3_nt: TGTGCCAGCAGCCACGCTTCGCAGGCTAACTATGGCTACACCTTC; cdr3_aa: CASSHASQANYGYTF
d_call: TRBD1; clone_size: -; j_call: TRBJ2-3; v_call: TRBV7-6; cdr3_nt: TGTGCCAGCAGCTCGCGACAGGGGACAGATACGCAGTATTTT; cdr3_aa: CASSSRQGTDTQYF
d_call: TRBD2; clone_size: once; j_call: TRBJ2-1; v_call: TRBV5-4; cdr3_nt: TGTGCCAGCAGCTTGGTAGCGGGGGTCAACAATGAGCAGTTCTTC; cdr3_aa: CASSLVAGVNNEQFF
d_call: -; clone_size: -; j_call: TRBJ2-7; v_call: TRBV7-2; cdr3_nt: TGTGCCAGCAGCTTAGCACAGGGAATCCACGAGCAGTACTTC; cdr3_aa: CASSLAQGIHEQYF
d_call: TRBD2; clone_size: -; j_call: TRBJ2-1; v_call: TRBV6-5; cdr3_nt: TGTGCCAGCAGTTACTCGTTGCGGGGGGCGCACAATGAGCAGTTCTTC; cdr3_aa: CASSYSLRGAHNEQFF
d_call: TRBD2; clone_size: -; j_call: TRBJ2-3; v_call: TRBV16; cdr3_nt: TGTGCCAGCAGCCAATCCCCCAGCGGGGTATACACAGATACGCAGTATTTT; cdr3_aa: CASSQSPSGVYTDTQYF
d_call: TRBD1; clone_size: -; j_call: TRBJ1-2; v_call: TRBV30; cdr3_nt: TGTGCCTGGACCATACCTGGGACAGCTCCTCCTGGCTACACCTTC; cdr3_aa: CAWTIPGTAPPGYTF
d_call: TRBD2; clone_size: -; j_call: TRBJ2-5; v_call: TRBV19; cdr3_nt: TGTGCCAGTAGTATGACGTGGGAGGGCCTGAGGATGGAGACCCAGTACTTC; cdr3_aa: CASSMTWEGLRMETQYF
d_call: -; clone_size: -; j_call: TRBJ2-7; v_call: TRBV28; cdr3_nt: TGTGCCAGCAGCCCCGTAAACTTCTTGTCTTCTTGGGCCACCTCCTCCTACGAGCAGTACTTC; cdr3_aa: CASSPVNFLSSWATSSYEQYF
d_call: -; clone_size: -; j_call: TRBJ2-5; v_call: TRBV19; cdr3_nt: TGTGCCAGTAGGACGCATGGGGCGGGAAGAAACCAAGAGACCCAGTACTTC; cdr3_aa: CASRTHGAGRNQETQYF
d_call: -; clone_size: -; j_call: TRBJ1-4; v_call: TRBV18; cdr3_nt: TGTGCCAGCTCACAAACAGGGTCTACGCCTGAAAAACTGTTTTTT; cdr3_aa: CASSQTGSTPEKLFF
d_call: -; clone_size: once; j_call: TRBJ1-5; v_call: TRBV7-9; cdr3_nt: TGTGCCAGCAGCCTAGACTCTTCGGCCCAGCATTTT; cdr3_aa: CASSLDSSAQHF
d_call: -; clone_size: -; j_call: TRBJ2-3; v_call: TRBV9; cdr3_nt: TGTGCCAGCAGCGTAGCTAAGGCTGCAGGGAAGGATACGCAGTATTTT; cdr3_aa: CASSVAKAAGKDTQYF
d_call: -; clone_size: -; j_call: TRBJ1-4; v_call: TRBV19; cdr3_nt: TGTGCCAGTATGGTCAATCCGGGAGGACGTGAAAAACTGTTTTTT; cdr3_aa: CASMVNPGGREKLFF
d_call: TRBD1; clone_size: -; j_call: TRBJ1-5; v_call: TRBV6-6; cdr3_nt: TGTGCCAGCAGTTACGACAGGGCGAGGAGCAATCAGCCCCAGCATTTT; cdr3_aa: CASSYDRARSNQPQHF
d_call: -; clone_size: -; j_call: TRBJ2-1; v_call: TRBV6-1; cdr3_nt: TGTGCCAGCAGTCCTCAAGAGGGGGTATATGAGCAGTTCTTC; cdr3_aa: CASSPQEGVYEQFF
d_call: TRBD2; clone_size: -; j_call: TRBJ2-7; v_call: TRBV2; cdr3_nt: TGTGCCAGCAGTGGAATAGCGGGAGGTTACGAGCAGTACTTC; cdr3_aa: CASSGIAGGYEQYF
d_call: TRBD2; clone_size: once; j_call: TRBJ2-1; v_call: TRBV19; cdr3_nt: TGTGCCACCCTCCGACCGGGGGGATCATACAATGAGCAGTTCTTC; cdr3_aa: CATLRPGGSYNEQFF
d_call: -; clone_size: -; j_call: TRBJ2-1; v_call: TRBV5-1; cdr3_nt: TGCGCCAGCACATGGGCTTCTGCCTACAATGAGCAGTTCTTC; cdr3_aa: CASTWASAYNEQFF
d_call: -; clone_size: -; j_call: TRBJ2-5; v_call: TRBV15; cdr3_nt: TGTGCCACCAGCAGAGGGGAGCAGTACTTC; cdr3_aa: CATSRGEQYF
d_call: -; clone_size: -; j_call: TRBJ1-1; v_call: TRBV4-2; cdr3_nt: TGTGCCAGCAGCCCAGCAGGGGTTAACACTGAAGCTTTCTTT; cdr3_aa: CASSPAGVNTEAFF
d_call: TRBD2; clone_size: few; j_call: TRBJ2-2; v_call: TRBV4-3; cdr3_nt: TGCGCCAGCAGCCAACAGAGGGCGGGGGGTGAGCTGTTTTTT; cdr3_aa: CASSQQRAGGELFF
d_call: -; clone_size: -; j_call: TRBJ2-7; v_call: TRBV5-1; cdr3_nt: TGCGCCAGCAGCTTGGTTCAGGAAGCCGAGCAGTACTTC; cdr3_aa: CASSLVQEAEQYF
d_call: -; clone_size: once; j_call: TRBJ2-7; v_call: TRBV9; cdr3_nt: TGTGCCAGCAGCGTCCAACCGCTATCCTACGAGCAGTACTTC; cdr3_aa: CASSVQPLSYEQYF
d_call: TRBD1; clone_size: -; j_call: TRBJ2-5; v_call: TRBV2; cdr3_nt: TGTGCCAGCAGTCGCGGGACAGGGGAAGAGACCCAGTACTTC; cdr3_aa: CASSRGTGEETQYF
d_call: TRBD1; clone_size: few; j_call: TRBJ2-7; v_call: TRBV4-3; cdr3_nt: TGCGCCAGCAGCCAAGGACAGGGGAATCGCTACGAGCAGTACTTC; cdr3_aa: CASSQGQGNRYEQYF
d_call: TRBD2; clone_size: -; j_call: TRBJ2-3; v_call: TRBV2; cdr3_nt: TGTGCCAGCAGACTAGCGGGAGGGACAGATACGCAGTATTTT; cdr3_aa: CASRLAGGTDTQYF
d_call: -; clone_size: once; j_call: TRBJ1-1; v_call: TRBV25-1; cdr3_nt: TGTGCCAGCAGTAGAAGGGGAGGGTCTGCCACTGAAGCTTTCTTT; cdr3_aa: CASSRRGGSATEAFF
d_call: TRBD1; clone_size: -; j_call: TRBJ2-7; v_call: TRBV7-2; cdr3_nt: TGTGCCACCGTACCGGACAGGGGGGGCTACGAGCAGTACTTC; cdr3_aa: CATVPDRGGYEQYF
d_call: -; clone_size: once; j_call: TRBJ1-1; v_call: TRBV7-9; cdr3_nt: TGTGCCAGCAGCCTGGGGGACATGGGAAGCACTGAAGCTTTCTTT; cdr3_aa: CASSLGDMGSTEAFF
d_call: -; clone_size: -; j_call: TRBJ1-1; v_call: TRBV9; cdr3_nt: TGTGCCAGCAGCGCGTTAAGGGGGTTCACTGAAGCTTTCTTT; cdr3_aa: CASSALRGFTEAFF
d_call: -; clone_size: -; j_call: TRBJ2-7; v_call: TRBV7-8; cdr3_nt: TGTGCCAGCAGCTTAATGGGGGTAGGGGGTGGTTACGAGCAGTACTTC; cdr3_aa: CASSLMGVGGGYEQYF
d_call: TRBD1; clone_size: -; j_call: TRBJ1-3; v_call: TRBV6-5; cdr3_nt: TGTGCCAGCAGAGGACAGGGTCTGGGAAACACCATATATTTT; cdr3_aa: CASRGQGLGNTIYF
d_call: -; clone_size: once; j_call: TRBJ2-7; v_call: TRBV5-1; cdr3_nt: TGCGCCAGCAGCAGGGGGACCAGCTCCTACGAGCAGTACTTC; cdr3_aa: CASSRGTSSYEQYF
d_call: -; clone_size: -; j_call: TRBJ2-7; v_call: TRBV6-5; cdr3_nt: TGTGCCAGCAGTTACTCGAGAGCGGTTAGGGCCTACGAGCAGTACTTC; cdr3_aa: CASSYSRAVRAYEQYF